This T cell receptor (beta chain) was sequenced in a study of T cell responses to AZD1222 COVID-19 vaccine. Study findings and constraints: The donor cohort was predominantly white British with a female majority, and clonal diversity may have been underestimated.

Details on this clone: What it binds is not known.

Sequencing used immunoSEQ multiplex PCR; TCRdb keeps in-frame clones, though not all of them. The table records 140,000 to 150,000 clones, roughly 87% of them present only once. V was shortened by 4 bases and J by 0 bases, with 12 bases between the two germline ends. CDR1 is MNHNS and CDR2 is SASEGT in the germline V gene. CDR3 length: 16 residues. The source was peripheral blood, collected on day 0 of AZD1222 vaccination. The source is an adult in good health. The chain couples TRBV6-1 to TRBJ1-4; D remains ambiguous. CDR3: CASSGRTVPTNEKLFF. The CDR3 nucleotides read TGTGCCAGCAGTGGACGAACAGTGCCAACTAATGAAAAACTGTTTTTT.